Presented here are 25 T cell receptor beta chains from one specimen sequenced in a study of shared clonotypes between healthy human individuals (dated by TCRdb to the early 2020s). Library construction relied on the immunoSEQ multiplex PCR assay. TCRdb took this table from immuneACCESS and kept in-frame rearrangements with V and J called. Such tables lack part of the clones; where checked against another copy, unresolved V genes explain under half of the gap, and the rest is unexplained. The sample table contains over 2 million clones; only one count was recorded for approximately 90% of them. 0.37% of the sample comes from the top ten. Source material: naive CD4+ T cells from PBMCs. What this sample's cell subset or site label stands for: CD45RA+ positively selected. The origin of the receptors is a young man in good health. Some clones in this sample may be carry-over from other donors' samples.

Here the CDR3 DNA reads TGTGCCAGCAGTGAAGAACAAGTCCCGGGGGGGGAGACCCAGTACTTC. It encodes CASSEEQVPGGETQYF. V usage is TRBV2 and J usage is TRBJ2-5; TRBD2 matches 8 bases. V lost 1 base, J lost 5 bases, and 9 bases stayed unmatched. This CDR3 comprises 16 residues. Germline CDR1 reads SNHLY; CDR2 reads FYNNEI.

The genes are TRBV11-3 and TRBJ2-2; 10 nucleotides align to TRBD1. The CDR3 loop spans 17 amino acids. J was trimmed by 3 bases and V by 0 bases; bases with no gene match: 4. Germline loops: CDR1 SGHNT, CDR2 YENEEA. The CDR3: CASSLEAGTGDTGELFF. The CDR3 DNA follows: TGTGCCAGCAGCTTAGAGGCCGGGACAGGGGACACCGGGGAGCTGTTTTTT.

Comment on this clone: The same CDR3 is also encoded by other DNA sequences in this sample. The chain recombines TRBV5-4 with TRBJ2-7; TRBD1 matches 7 bases. The CDR3 contains 14 residues. V shed 4 bases, J shed 1 base, and the junction held 5 bases outside the gene matches. Germline CDR1 and CDR2: SGHNT and YYREEE (reference sequence). The CDR3 region is CASSPDRASYEQYF. In DNA, the CDR3 is TGTGCCAGCAGCCCCGACAGGGCATCCTACGAGCAGTACTTC.

This chain connects TRBV13 to TRBJ1-1; a weak D match, TRBD1 (6 bases). The CDR3 contains 13 residues. Germline loops: CDR1 PRHDT, CDR2 FYEKMQ (reference sequence). V lost 2 bases and J lost 10, with 14 bases in between. CDR3 region: CASSLQDSRSAFF. CDR3 coding DNA: TGTGCCAGCAGCTTACAGGACAGTCGTTCAGCTTTCTTT.

About this clone itself: Within the sample, other DNA sequences also encode this same CDR3. The chain has TRBV11-2 and TRBJ2-1, with 8 bases matching TRBD2. Germline assignment: CDR1 SGHAT and CDR2 FQNNGV. The CDR3 contains 14 residues. J was trimmed by 5 bases and V by 5 bases; bases with no gene match: 5. CDR3 sequence: CASSPGTRDNEQFF. The CDR3 bases are TGTGCCAGCAGCCCCGGGACTAGAGACAATGAGCAGTTCTTC.

This clone occurred once. This CDR3 is CASSSGGGSETQYF. The CDR3 DNA follows: TGTGCCAGTAGTTCAGGGGGCGGGTCGGAGACCCAGTACTTC. The chain links TRBV19 to TRBJ2-5; 8 bases are a match to TRBD1. The CDR3 spans 14 residues. Germline CDR1 and CDR2: LNHDA and SQIVND (reference sequence). J lost 5 bases, V lost 5 bases, and 7 bases had no gene match. The whole variable domain, remainder taken from reference TRBV19 and TRBJ2-5, is DGGITQSPKYLFRKEGQNVTLSCEQNLNHDAMYWYRQDPGQGLRLIYYSQIVNDFQKGDIAEGYSVSREKKESFPLTVTSAQKNPTAFYLCASSSGGGSETQYFGPGTRLLVL.

Only one count was recorded for this clone. This sample also contains other DNA sequences that code for the same CDR3. V is TRBV28 and J is TRBJ1-5; 9 bases agree with TRBD1. The CDR3 covers 14 residues. The J segment lost 6 bases and the V segment lost 5 bases, leaving 5 bases of the junction unmatched. The V gene's germline CDR1 is MDHEN and CDR2 SYDVKM. The DNA of the CDR3 is TGTGCCAGCAGTACCGGGACAGGGTCTCAGCCCCAGCATTTT. Translated, it gives CASSTGTGSQPQHF.

The chain is built from TRBV14 and TRBJ2-1, with D possibly TRBD2 on 6 matching bases. V lost 9 bases and J lost 0, with 12 bases in between. The germline gives CDR1 SGHDN, CDR2 FVKESK. This CDR3 has 14 residues. The CDR3 sequence is CARTLADSYNEQFF. CDR3 DNA: TGTGCCAGGACACTAGCCGACTCCTACAATGAGCAGTTCTTC.

The chain joins TRBV19 to TRBJ2-3; D may be TRBD1 (5 bases). Trimming removed 2 bases from V and 5 bases from J, with 11 bases in between. There are 14 residues in the CDR3. Looked up from germline, CDR1 is LNHDA and CDR2 is SQIVND (reference sequence). The CDR3 DNA is TGTGCCAGTAGTATACAAATCCAGGGAGATACGCAGTATTTT. It yields the protein CASSIQIQGDTQYF.

Turning to this clone: This sample also contains other DNA sequences that code for the same CDR3. The chain couples TRBV7-9 to TRBJ2-1; D not resolved. V gave up 3 bases and J gave up 0 bases, with 6 bases separating them. The CDR3 has 14 residues. From germline, CDR1 is SEHNR and CDR2 FQNEAQ (reference sequence). CDR3 bases: TGTGCCAGCAGCTTTCTAACCTCCTACAATGAGCAGTTCTTC. Protein product: CASSFLTSYNEQFF. The complete variable domain, with remaining parts taken from reference TRBV7-9 and TRBJ2-1, reads DTGVSQNPRHKITKRGQNVTFRCDPISEHNRLYWYRQTLGQGPEFLTYFQNEAQLEKSRLLSDRFSAERPKGSFSTLEIQRTEQGDSAMYLCASSFLTSYNEQFFGPGTRLTVL.

The chain employs TRBV4-1 and TRBJ2-2; D might be TRBD1 (6 bases). This CDR3 has 14 residues. V was shortened by 3 bases and J by 5 bases, with 10 bases between the two germline ends. Germline lookup yields CDR1 MGHRA and CDR2 YSYEKL. The CDR3, as DNA: TGCGCCAGCAGCCAGGGGGCAAGGACCGGGGAGCTGTTTTTT. It is translated as CASSQGARTGELFF.

The chain links TRBV9 to TRBJ2-5; 8 bases line up with TRBD1. CDR1 and CDR2 from the germline V gene are SGDLS and YYNGEE. J was trimmed by 4 bases and V by 0 bases; bases with no gene match: 8. This CDR3 spans 16 amino acids. The CDR3 protein is CASSVGPDRVGETQYF. CDR3 DNA sequence: TGTGCCAGCAGCGTAGGGCCGGACAGGGTGGGAGAGACCCAGTACTTC. The complete variable domain, with remaining parts taken from reference TRBV9 and TRBJ2-5, reads DSGVTQTPKHLITATGQRVTLRCSPRSGDLSVYWYQQSLDQGLQFLIQYYNGEERAKGNILERFSAQQFPDLHSELNLSSLELGDSALYFCASSVGPDRVGETQYFGPGTRLLVL.

This chain links TRBV28 with TRBJ2-2; TRBD1 matches 10 bases. Trimming at V came to 5 bases and at J to 6 bases, leaving 6 bases not matched to a gene. This CDR3 has 15 residues. The germline gives CDR1 MDHEN, CDR2 SYDVKM. CDR3 nucleotide sequence: TGTGCCAGCAGTCCAAGGACAGGGGGAGCCGGGGAGCTGTTTTTT. Residues: CASSPRTGGAGELFF.

The chain carries TRBV7-2 and TRBJ2-7; 10 bases are a match to TRBD2. Per germline, CDR1 SGHTA and CDR2 FQGNSA. V trimming: 5 bases; J trimming: 3 bases; junction bases outside the gene matches: 10. The CDR3 consists of 16 residues. This chain's CDR3 is CASSPFASGRIYEQYF. CDR3 coding DNA: TGTGCCAGCAGCCCCTTTGCTAGCGGGAGAATCTACGAGCAGTACTTC. Complete variable domain (other parts from reference TRBV7-2 and TRBJ2-7): GAGVSQSPSNKVTEKGKDVELRCDPISGHTALYWYRQSLGQGLEFLIYFQGNSAPDKSGLPSDRFSAERTGGSVSTLTIQRTQQEDSAVYLCASSPFASGRIYEQYFGPGTRLTVT.

As regards this clone: The sample holds other DNA sequences that translate to the same CDR3. CDR3 region: CASSILRNQPQHF. Here the CDR3 DNA reads TGTGCCAGTAGTATCCTCCGCAATCAGCCCCAGCATTTT. The chain is built from TRBV19 and TRBJ1-5; D ambiguous. V lost 3 bases to trimming and J lost 2 bases, with 5 bases between them. Per the germline V gene, CDR1 is LNHDA and CDR2 is SQIVND (reference sequence). There are 13 residues in the CDR3.

Comment on this clone: One end of the junction does not line up with germline, which may come from a read error. The J gene is TRBJ2-5, the V gene TRBV5-3; 10 bases map to TRBD1. Gene TRBJ2-7 matches the end of the DNA better, so the J call may be wrong. TRBV5-3 belongs to the ORF category, with a function that is uncertain. The CDR3 is 14 amino acids. The CDR3 bases are TGTGCCAGCAGCTCCGGGACAGGGGAAGGCGAGCAGTACTTC. Translated, it gives CASSSGTGEGEQYF.

J is TRBJ1-1 and V is TRBV2; 11 bases are a match to TRBD1. Trimming removed 7 bases from V and 3 bases from J; junction bases left unmatched: 13. The CDR3 contains 17 residues. CDR1 and CDR2 (germline): SNHLY, FYNNEI. CDR3 sequence: CASTLDRGRGTYTEAFF. CDR3 nucleotide sequence: TGTGCCAGCACCTTGGACAGGGGGCGCGGAACGTACACTGAAGCTTTCTTT.

CDR3 sequence: CASSLDWGNSAFF. The CDR3 DNA follows: TGTGCCAGCAGCTTGGATTGGGGAAATTCAGCTTTCTTT. The chain couples TRBV5-6 to TRBJ1-1; unclear D gene. Germline V CDR1 and CDR2: SGHDT, YYEEEE. V was pared by 0 bases and J by 10 bases, with 13 bases between. This CDR3 has 13 residues.

This chain links TRBV5-1 with TRBJ1-1, with TRBD1 matching over 7 bases. CDR1 is SGHRS and CDR2 is YFSETQ in the germline V gene. This CDR3 comprises 14 residues. V shed 3 bases and J 5 bases; nucleotides not matched to a gene: 7. The CDR3 DNA reads as TGCGCCAGCAGCTCGGGGCACAGGGGTACTGAAGCTTTCTTT. Amino acids: CASSSGHRGTEAFF. The full variable domain, its missing parts supplied by reference TRBV5-1 and TRBJ1-1, is KAGVTQTPRYLIKTRGQQVTLSCSPISGHRSVSWYQQTPGQGLQFLFEYFSETQRNKGNFPGRFSGRQFSNSRSEMNVSTLELGDSALYLCASSSGHRGTEAFFGQGTRLTVV.

V is TRBV4-3 and J is TRBJ2-7; D might be TRBD2 (5 bases). Trimming removed 0 bases from V and 2 bases from J, with 14 bases in between. This CDR3 contains 16 residues. Germline CDR1 is LGHNA and CDR2 is YSLEER. CDR3 residues: CASSQDGSARTYEQYF. CDR3 nucleotide sequence: TGCGCCAGCAGCCAAGATGGTAGCGCACGAACCTACGAGCAGTACTTC.

The chain joins TRBV2 to TRBJ1-3; tentatively, D is TRBD1 (5 bases). This CDR3 is built from 16 residues. CDR1 and CDR2 (germline): SNHLY, FYNNEI. V gave up 4 bases and J gave up 0 bases, with 13 bases separating them. CDR3 region: CASSAEQASSGNTIYF. For the CDR3, the DNA is TGTGCCAGCAGTGCAGAACAGGCCTCCTCTGGAAACACCATATATTTT.

The chain joins TRBV19 to TRBJ2-2; no definite D call. The CDR3 runs to 14 residues. Trimming cost V 9 bases and J 4 bases, with 15 bases left between them. From germline, CDR1 is LNHDA and CDR2 SQIVND (reference sequence). As DNA, the CDR3 is TGTGCCAGCGACGGTTCTCGAGGCACCGGGGAGCTGTTTTTT. Its translation: CASDGSRGTGELFF. The entire variable domain, with the rest obtained from reference TRBV19 and TRBJ2-2, is as follows: DGGITQSPKYLFRKEGQNVTLSCEQNLNHDAMYWYRQDPGQGLRLIYYSQIVNDFQKGDIAEGYSVSREKKESFPLTVTSAQKNPTAFYLCASDGSRGTGELFFGEGSRLTVL.

In the case of this clone: An end of the junction differs from the germline gene, which may be a read error. The CDR3: CASSFSPSAPHRDF. In DNA form, the CDR3 reads TGTGCCAGCAGCTTTTCCCCCTCCGCGCCCCATAGGGACTTC. V usage is TRBV11-2 and J usage is TRBJ2-7; no clear D. CDR3 size: 14 residues. Germline lookup yields CDR1 SGHAT and CDR2 FQNNGV.

The genes are TRBV12-2 and TRBJ2-3. TRBV12-2 counts as a pseudogene. The CDR3 consists of 11 residues. The CDR3 sequence: CASRLTDTQYF. CDR3 nucleotides: TGTGCAAGTCGCTTAACAGATACGCAGTATTTT.

This chain uses TRBV11-2 with TRBJ2-5; perhaps TRBD2 as D (5 bases). Trimming removed 0 bases from V and 5 bases from J, with 10 bases in between. Germline V CDR1 and CDR2: SGHAT, FQNNGV. CDR3 length: 14 amino acids. CDR3 nucleotide sequence: TGTGCCAGCAGCTTAGAGCGGGTTCGGGAGACCCAGTACTTC. It is translated as CASSLERVRETQYF.